The T cell receptor (beta chain) described here comes from a study of CD8+ T cells in alopecia areata. It was cDNA, reverse transcribed from extracted RNA, that served as the sequencing template. The table came from immunoSEQ multiplex PCR; TCRdb's copy has only in-frame clones and leaves some out. The table lists around 190,000 clones, about three fifths of them singletons. V gave up 0 bases and J gave up 3 bases, with 11 bases separating them. The CDR3 is made up of 15 amino acids. CDR1 is LNHNV, CDR2 YYDKDF, per germline (reference sequence). Stated treatment: oral pan-JAK inhibitor, 5-10 mg twice daily. With respect to this clone: What it recognizes is unknown.

Study-wide findings and caveats: Under tofacitinib, fewer expanded CD8+ clones appeared among the top 100 scalp clones.

The TCR comes from a human donor with alopecia areata. The specimen was CD4+ T cells sorted from blood, collected at week 4, from a patient treated with tofacitinib. The chain couples TRBV15 to TRBJ1-2; D not certain. CDR3 loop: CATSREDEGYYGYTF. The CDR3, as DNA: TGTGCCACCAGCAGAGAGGATGAGGGCTACTATGGCTACACCTTC.